The clone carrying this TCR beta chain was observed many times. The data derive from a study of blood T cell repertoires in COVID-19. The data were produced by immunoSEQ multiplex PCR, yet TCRdb's version contains in-frame clones alone and is incomplete. Altogether 66,000 or so clones are present, around three quarters being singletons, with the ten largest covering around 9.7%. The V end lost 7 bases, the J end lost 5 bases, and 13 bases lay between the germline ends. The CDR3 is made up of 13 amino acids. CDR1 is KGHDR, CDR2 SFDVKD, per germline. Sequences were obtained from peripheral blood. The chain joins TRBV24-1 to TRBJ1-1, with D uncertain. The receptor comes from a human donor in a cohort sampled during active COVID-19. Here the CDR3 DNA reads TGTGCCACCAGAGACCTAGGGAGGACTGAAGCTTTCTTT. This codes for CATRDLGRTEAFF.